These T cell receptor beta chains were read from a single sample in a study of vaccination and CD4 T cells after COVID-19. TCRdb re-called the PCR reads through MiXCR, storing one row per CDR3 protein. The data hold some 20,000 distinct CDR3 sequences, with about 66% observed a single time. Their specific antigens are unknown. Sequenced sample: CD4+ T cells from blood, cultured in vitro. These receptors all stem from a human donor who had recovered from COVID-19. Each CDR3 is given with its conserved first and last residue.

V gene	J gene	CDR3 length	CDR3 protein
TRBV27	TRBJ1-1	14	CASSLARGPTEAFF
TRBV10-3	TRBJ2-3	17	CAISDPGGRVGTDTQYF
TRBV20-1	TRBJ2-5	14	CSAQTSGAQETQYF
TRBV11-3	TRBJ1-5	15	CASSLNSEYGQPQHF
TRBV7-2	TRBJ1-1	14	CASSPAARQPEAFF
TRBV6-5	TRBJ2-6	17	CASSYSMTNSGANVLTF
TRBV19	TRBJ2-2	15	CATETSGVNTGELFF
TRBV15	TRBJ2-3	16	CATSREGGTHTDTQYF
TRBV28	TRBJ1-1	16	CASSFPLGTGNTEAFF
TRBV19	TRBJ1-5	16	CASSREEGGKQQPQHF
TRBV6-1	TRBJ1-2	13	CASSQQTNYGYTF
TRBV6-2/TRBV6-3	TRBJ1-2	15	CASSYRSSVGSGYTF
TRBV7-2	TRBJ2-5	16	CASSLTPAGGEETQYF
TRBV28	TRBJ2-7	15	CASSGGASGSYEQYF
TRBV7-2	TRBJ2-3	15	CASNLAGISTDTQYF
TRBV2	TRBJ1-5	16	CASSEDTGYLNQPQHF
TRBV20-1	TRBJ2-3	16	CSARDILAGLTDTQYF
TRBV11-2	TRBJ1-2	13	CASSLDRSYGYTF
TRBV6-1	TRBJ2-5	12	CASGRGQETQYF
TRBV7-3	TRBJ2-1	17	CASSLRGASGGYNEQFF
TRBV12-3/TRBV12-4	TRBJ1-1	12	CASSLLPTEAFF
TRBV20-1	TRBJ1-1	15	CSARDLGLMNTEAFF
TRBV7-2	TRBJ1-6	13	CASSFRGERALHF
TRBV29-1	TRBJ2-2	14	CSVTGTSNTGELFF
TRBV20-1	TRBJ2-3	14	CSAREQLAIDTQYF
TRBV9	TRBJ1-1	14	CASSVDSRGTEAFF
TRBV2	TRBJ1-5	15	CASSEDSVGLEPQHF
TRBV7-6	TRBJ1-6	15	CASSFLSAYNSPLHF
TRBV6-5	TRBJ1-2	13	CASSYGHDYGYTF
TRBV20-1	TRBJ2-5	12	CSARDQLETQYF
TRBV7-2	TRBJ1-2	15	CASSLGSFGSYGYTF
TRBV10-3	TRBJ2-2	13	CASSKQVYGELFF
TRBV7-9	TRBJ1-1	13	CASRSKNGTEAFF
TRBV15	TRBJ2-5	14	CATSRGVFEETQYF
TRBV7-2	TRBJ2-5	16	CASSLRGARLGETQYF
TRBV6-2/TRBV6-3	TRBJ2-5	14	CASSYLGGRGTQYF
TRBV7-2	TRBJ1-5	14	CASSADRYNQPQHF
TRBV27	TRBJ1-6	13	CASSLQGNSPLHF
TRBV10-3	TRBJ1-1	16	CAISEASSGGYTEAFF
TRBV19	TRBJ1-4	15	CASSTVGQGGEKLFF
TRBV7-9	TRBJ2-7	17	CASSTSGQGKATYEQYF
TRBV19	TRBJ1-1	15	CASSIDYTGDTEAFF
TRBV30	TRBJ1-2	13	CASRTGSNYGYTF
TRBV19	TRBJ1-1	15	CASSLPGTGVTEAFF
TRBV20-1	TRBJ2-3	14	CSAEDGKGADTQYF
TRBV12-3/TRBV12-4	TRBJ2-5	12	CASRGAGETQYF
TRBV28	TRBJ1-1	15	CASSLGGLRGTEAFF
TRBV6-5	TRBJ1-6	17	CASSYFRRTANNSPLHF